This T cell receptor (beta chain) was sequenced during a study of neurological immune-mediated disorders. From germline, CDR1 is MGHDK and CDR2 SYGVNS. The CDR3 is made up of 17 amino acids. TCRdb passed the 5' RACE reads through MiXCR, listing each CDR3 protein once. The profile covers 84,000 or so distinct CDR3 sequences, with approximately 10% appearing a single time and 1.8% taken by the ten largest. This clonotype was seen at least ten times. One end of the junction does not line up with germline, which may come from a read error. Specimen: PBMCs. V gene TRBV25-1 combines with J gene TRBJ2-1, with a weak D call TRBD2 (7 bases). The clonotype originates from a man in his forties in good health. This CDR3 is CASGAGVPGGSNNEQFF. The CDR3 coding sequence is TGTGCCAGCGGGGCCGGGGTACCGGGGGGCTCCAACAATGAGCAGTTCTTC.